The sample holds one count of the clone carrying this T cell receptor beta chain. Its antigen is as yet unknown. CD45RO-negative, CCR7-positively selected cells formed the naive CD8 fraction, excluding terminally differentiated effector memory CD45RA+ cells. Assay used: immunoSEQ multiplex PCR; TCRdb lists only in-frame clones, some missing. The sample comprises roughly 2 million clones, about 95% of which are singletons, and about 1.1% rests with the top ten. This sample is part of a study of shared clonotypes between healthy human individuals. General observations from the study: Researchers sampled blood only, noting tissue repertoires likely differ. The study found lower generation probabilities in non-shared clonotypes than in those shared by all four donors.

The TCR comes from a man younger than 35 in good health. Sequences were obtained from naive CD8+ T cells sorted from blood.

The CDR3 protein is CASSLSTGRGEQYF. Written as DNA, the CDR3 is TGTGCCAGCAGCTTATCGACAGGGAGGGGGGAGCAGTACTTC. This chain uses TRBV5-6 with TRBJ2-7; either TRBD1 or TRBD2 may fit D (7 bases each). The length of the CDR3 is 14 residues. Trimming shortened V by 2 bases and J by 7 bases, and 16 bases separated the two germline ends. Germline V gene sequence: CDR1 SGHDT, CDR2 YYEEEE.